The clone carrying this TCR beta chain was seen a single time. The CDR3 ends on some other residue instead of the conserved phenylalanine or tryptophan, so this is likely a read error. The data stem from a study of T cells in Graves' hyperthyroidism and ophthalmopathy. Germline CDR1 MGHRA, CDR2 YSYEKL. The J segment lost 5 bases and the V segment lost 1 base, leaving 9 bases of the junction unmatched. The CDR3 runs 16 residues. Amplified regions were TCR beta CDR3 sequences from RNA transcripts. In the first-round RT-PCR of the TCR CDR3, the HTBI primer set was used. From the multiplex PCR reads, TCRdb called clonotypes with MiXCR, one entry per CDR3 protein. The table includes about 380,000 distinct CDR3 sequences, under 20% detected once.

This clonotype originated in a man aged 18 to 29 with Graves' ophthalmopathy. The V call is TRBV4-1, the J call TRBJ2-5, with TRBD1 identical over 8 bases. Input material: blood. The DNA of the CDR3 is TGCGCCAGCAGCCAAGCTCCTCCAGGGGGCGGGGAGACCCAGTACCTC. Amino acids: CASSQAPPGGGETQYL.